This TCR beta chain was identified during a study of control samples from healthy donors and cancer patients (dated by TCRdb to 2020 to 2021). Turning to this clone: The antigen this receptor binds is unknown. Base qualities are not provided; no much larger clone lies one nucleotide away.

Library method: the immunoSEQ multiplex PCR assay. Here the immuneACCESS table is served through TCRdb, limited to in-frame sequences with V and J called. Missing clones are a known gap in these copies; in checked studies unresolved V genes cover under half, and the rest lacks a known reason. The sample contains about 170,000 clones, 93% of them found a single time. The ten largest clonotypes hold roughly 4% of the sample. Germline trimming amounts to 5 bases on V and 5 bases on J, with 12 as the count of junction bases outside the gene matches. From a lookup of the germline V gene (reference sequence), CDR1 and CDR2 are SSHAT and FNYEAQ. The CDR3 runs 17 amino acids, cysteine and phenylalanine included. The DNA shown is the 51-base CDR3, in frame from base 1.

The sample consisted of blood. Recombination joined TRBV7-7 with TRBJ2-5; a stretch of 12 junction bases matches TRBD1. This receptor was identified in a woman aged 55 to 70 in good health. The CDR3 region has the sequence CASSQAPGQGALETQYF. The bases read TGTGCCAGCAGCCAAGCCCCGGGACAGGGGGCTTTGGAGACCCAGTACTTC.